The entry that follows covers one TCR beta chain sequence. The sample contains more than one DNA sequence encoding this CDR3. The data derive from a study of shared clonotypes between healthy human individuals. TCRdb's table, derived via immunoSEQ multiplex PCR, lists solely in-frame clones and lacks some. This sample has about 1 million clones, with more than 65% found just once. This CDR3 has 13 residues. The germline CDR1 and CDR2 sequences are MNHNS and SASEGT. V shed 2 bases and J shed 4 bases, with 8 bases lying between them. The sequence was obtained from a man aged 18-30 years in good health. The sample was memory CD4+ T cells sorted from blood. The subset is: CD45RA-negative fraction. V usage is TRBV6-1 and J usage is TRBJ1-2; TRBD1 might be the D (5 bases). The CDR3 nucleotides read TGTGCCAGCAGTGAAAGGACACTCTATGGCTACACCTTC. It is translated as CASSERTLYGYTF.